This T cell receptor beta chain was captured by sequencing in a study of cytomegalovirus exposure and HLA in healthy donors. Overall study context: Inside one of the first data releases sat about 85 million unique TCRs taken from HLA-typed donors. Study conclusions and caveats: The study listed approximately 160 cytomegalovirus-associated TCR beta chains.

This cohort consisted of healthy bone marrow donors. About this clone itself: The antigen is unknown.

A multiplex PCR was run with 60 Vbeta primers and 13 Jbeta primers. Only in-frame clones appear in the TCRdb table, and some are missing; sequencing was by immunoSEQ multiplex PCR. The data show 150,000 to 200,000 clones, over 60% seen once. Sequencing was done on a sample of PBMCs. This TCR derives from a woman in her 30s in good health and CMV-seronegative.

This CDR3 is CASRERQGALETQYF. In DNA, the CDR3 is TGTGCCAGCAGGGAACGACAGGGGGCGTTGGAGACCCAGTACTTC. V gene TRBV7-9 combines with J gene TRBJ2-5, with TRBD1 matching over 10 bases. This CDR3 region has 15 residues. Per the germline V gene, CDR1 is SEHNR and CDR2 is FQNEAQ (reference sequence). With V trimmed by 6 bases and J by 5 bases, 9 bases remained unmatched. Combining the CDR3 with reference TRBV7-9 and TRBJ2-5 gives the whole variable domain DTGVSQNPRHKITKRGQNVTFRCDPISEHNRLYWYRQTLGQGPEFLTYFQNEAQLEKSRLLSDRFSAERPKGSFSTLEIQRTEQGDSAMYLCASRERQGALETQYFGPGTRLLVL.